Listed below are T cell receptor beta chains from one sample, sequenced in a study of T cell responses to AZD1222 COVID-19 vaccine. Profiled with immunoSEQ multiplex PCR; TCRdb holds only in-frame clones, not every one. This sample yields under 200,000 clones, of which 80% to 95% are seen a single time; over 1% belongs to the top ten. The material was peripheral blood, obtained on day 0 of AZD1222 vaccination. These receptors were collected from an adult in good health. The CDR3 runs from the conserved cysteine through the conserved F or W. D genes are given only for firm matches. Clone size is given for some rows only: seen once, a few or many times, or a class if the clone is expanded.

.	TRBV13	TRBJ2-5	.	TGTGCCAGCAGTACCCCCGTCGCCCCGGTGGAGACCCAGTACTTC	CASSTPVAPVETQYF
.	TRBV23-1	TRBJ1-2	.	TGCGCCAGCAGTCAATCGGGGGGGAGGGAGAATGGCTACACCTTC	CASSQSGGRENGYTF
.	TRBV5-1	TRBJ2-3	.	TGCGCCAGCAGCTTAAGGGGGGGCGGCACAGATACGCAGTATTTT	CASSLRGGGTDTQYF
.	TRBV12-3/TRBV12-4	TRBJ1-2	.	TGTGCCAGTAACAGGGAGATGGACTATGGCTACACCTTC	CASNREMDYGYTF
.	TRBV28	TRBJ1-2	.	TGTGCCAGCAGTCCCCGCCCAGAGGATGGCTACACCTTC	CASSPRPEDGYTF
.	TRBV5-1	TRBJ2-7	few	TGCGCCAGCAGCTTGGCGACCGTATACGAGCAGTACTTC	CASSLATVYEQYF
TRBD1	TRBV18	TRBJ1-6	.	TGTGCCAGCTCACCCGCACAGGGGGTCAGTTCACCCCTCCACTTT	CASSPAQGVSSPLHF
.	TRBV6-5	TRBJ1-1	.	TGTGCCAGCAGTTACCCACCGGGGCGAAGTAGCACTGAAGCTTTCTTT	CASSYPPGRSSTEAFF
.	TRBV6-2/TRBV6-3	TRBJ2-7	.	TGTGCCAGCAGTTTAGATCGCCTTGAGCAGTACTTC	CASSLDRLEQYF
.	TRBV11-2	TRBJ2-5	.	TGTGCCAGCAGCTCGGCGGAGACCCAGTACTTC	CASSSAETQYF
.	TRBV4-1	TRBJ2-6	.	TGCGCCAGCAGCCAAGATACGGTGGCGCCTGGGGCCAACGTCCTGACTTTC	CASSQDTVAPGANVLTF
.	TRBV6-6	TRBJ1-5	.	TGTGCCAGCAGGCGAGGGGAAGGTGGCAATCAGCCCCAGCATTTT	CASRRGEGGNQPQHF
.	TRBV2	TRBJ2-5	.	TGTGCCAGCTCCTTGGGGGGGGCCTTTTCGGAGACCCAGTACTTC	CASSLGGAFSETQYF
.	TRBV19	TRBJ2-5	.	TGTGCCAGTAACCCGGGGGCGGGGGAGACCCAGTACTTC	CASNPGAGETQYF
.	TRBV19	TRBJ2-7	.	TGTGCCAGTAGTACGGCCCCGGACAGCTCCTACGAGCAGTACTTC	CASSTAPDSSYEQYF
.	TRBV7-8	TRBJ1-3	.	TGTGCCAGCAGCTTAGAGGCCCCTTCAGGCTCCGGAAACACCATATATTTT	CASSLEAPSGSGNTIYF
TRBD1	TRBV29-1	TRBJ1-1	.	TGCAGCGTTGAGGGACAGGGGTCTGAAGCTTTCTTT	CSVEGQGSEAFF
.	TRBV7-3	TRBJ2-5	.	TGTGCCAGCAGCCCACGCGGCTTGGAGACCCAGTACTTC	CASSPRGLETQYF
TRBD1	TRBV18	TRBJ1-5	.	TGTGCCAGCTCACAGGAACAGGGGAGTCAGCCCCAGCATTTT	CASSQEQGSQPQHF
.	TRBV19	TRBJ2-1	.	TGTGCCAGTAGTGAGGCAGCAATTACTCCCTACAATGAGCAGTTCTTC	CASSEAAITPYNEQFF
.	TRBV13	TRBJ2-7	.	TGTGCCAGCAGCTTTTCCCACGAGCAGTACTTC	CASSFSHEQYF
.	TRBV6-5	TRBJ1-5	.	TGTGCCACACAGGGTTCGTGGCAGCCCCAGCATTTT	CATQGSWQPQHF
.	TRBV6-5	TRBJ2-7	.	TGTGCCAGCAGACTAGGGACGGCCACCTACGAGCAGTACTTC	CASRLGTATYEQYF
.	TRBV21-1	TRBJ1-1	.	TGTGCCAGCAGCTTCCGGGAGGACACTGAAGCTTTCTTT	CASSFREDTEAFF
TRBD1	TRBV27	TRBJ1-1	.	TGTGCCAGCAGTCCCCGGACAGGGGCTATGAACACTGAAGCTTTCTTT	CASSPRTGAMNTEAFF
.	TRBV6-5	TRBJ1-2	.	TGTGCCAGCAGTTGGGGACGGGGTAACTATGGCTACACCTTC	CASSWGRGNYGYTF
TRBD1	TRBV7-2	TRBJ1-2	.	TGTGCCAGCAGCAAGGGACAGGGCTCCTATGGCTACACCTTC	CASSKGQGSYGYTF
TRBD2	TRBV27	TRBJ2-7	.	TGTGCCAGCAGAAAACCTAGCGGGCTCGACTACGAGCAGTACTTC	CASRKPSGLDYEQYF
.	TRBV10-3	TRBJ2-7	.	TGTGCCATCAGTGTCAGGAGCCGGGACACCCCCTTAATTTACGAGCAGTACTTC	CAISVRSRDTPLIYEQYF
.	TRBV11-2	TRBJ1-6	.	TGTGCCAGCAGCTTGACAGCGTATAATTCACCCCTCCACTTT	CASSLTAYNSPLHF
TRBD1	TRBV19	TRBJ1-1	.	TGTGCCAGTACGTACAGGGGCACTGAAGCTTTCTTT	CASTYRGTEAFF
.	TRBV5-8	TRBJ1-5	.	TGTGCCAGCAGCTTCTTGGGGGGGCGACGCAATCAGCCCCAGCATTTT	CASSFLGGRRNQPQHF
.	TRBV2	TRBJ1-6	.	TGTGCCAGCAGTGTGGGGGGAGGGGGTCTGAATTCACCCCTCCACTTT	CASSVGGGGLNSPLHF
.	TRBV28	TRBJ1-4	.	TGTGCCAGCAGTCGGTCCCCGGGACAAGCGGCTGAAAAACTGTTTTTT	CASSRSPGQAAEKLFF
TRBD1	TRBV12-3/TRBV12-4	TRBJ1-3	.	TGTGCCAGCAGGGACAGGGCTGGAAACACCATATATTTT	CASRDRAGNTIYF
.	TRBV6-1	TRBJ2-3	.	TGTGCCAGCAGTGTCCAGGTAGGGGCTGGCACAGATACGCAGTATTTT	CASSVQVGAGTDTQYF
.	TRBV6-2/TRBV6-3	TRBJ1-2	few	TGTGCCAGCAGTTACCCGGGACGAGGGTCCTATGGCTACACCTTC	CASSYPGRGSYGYTF
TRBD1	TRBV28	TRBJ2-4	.	TGTGCCAGCAGTTCTCATGGGGACCGGACAGGGGGCAGGGCCAAAAACATTCAGTACTTC	CASSSHGDRTGGRAKNIQYF